This TCR beta chain comes out of a study of T cell repertoires in ileal Crohn's disease. The table came from immunoSEQ multiplex PCR; TCRdb's copy has only in-frame clones and leaves some out. The profile covers some 10,000 clones, with over 55% appearing a single time and around 7.2% taken by the ten largest. Time point indicated: neoterminal ileum biopsy at postoperative endoscopy, about 6 months after surgery. Study-wide points: Clonality above 26.8% at surgery always came with endoscopic recurrence. Mucosal expansions were suggested to be mainly CD8 T cells.

There are a few counts of this clone. Its antigen is not identified. The sequence was collected from an adult with Crohn's disease. Sequencing was done on a sample of ileal tissue.

The CDR3 DNA is TGTGCCAGTAGTTGGCAGGTCTACAATGAGCAGTTCTTC. Its protein is CASSWQVYNEQFF. The chain carries TRBV19 and TRBJ2-1; D gene ambiguous. V was clipped by 5 bases and J by 3 bases, with 8 bases between them. The CDR3 covers 13 residues. The germline V gene has CDR1 LNHDA and CDR2 SQIVND (reference sequence).